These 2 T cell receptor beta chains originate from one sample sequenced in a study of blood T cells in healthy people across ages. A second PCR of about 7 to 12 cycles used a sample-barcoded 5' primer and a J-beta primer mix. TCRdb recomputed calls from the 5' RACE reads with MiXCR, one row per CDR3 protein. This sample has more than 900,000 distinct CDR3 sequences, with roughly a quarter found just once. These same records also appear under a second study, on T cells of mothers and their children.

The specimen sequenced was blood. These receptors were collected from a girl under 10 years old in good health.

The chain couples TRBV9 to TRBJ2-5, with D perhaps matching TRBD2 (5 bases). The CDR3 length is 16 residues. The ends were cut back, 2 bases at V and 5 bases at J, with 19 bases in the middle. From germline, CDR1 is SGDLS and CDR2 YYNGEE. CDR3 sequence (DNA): TGTGCCAGCAGCGTGTTCGGGGATCTTAGCCGGGAGACCCAGTACTTC. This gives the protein CASSVFGDLSRETQYF.

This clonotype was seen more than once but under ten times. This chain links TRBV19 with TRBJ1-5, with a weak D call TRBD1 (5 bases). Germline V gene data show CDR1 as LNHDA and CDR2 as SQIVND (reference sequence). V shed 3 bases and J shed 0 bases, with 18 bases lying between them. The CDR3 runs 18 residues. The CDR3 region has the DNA TGTGCCAGTAGTATCGGCCTTAGGGACGGACTTAGCAATCAGCCCCAGCATTTT. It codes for CASSIGLRDGLSNQPQHF.